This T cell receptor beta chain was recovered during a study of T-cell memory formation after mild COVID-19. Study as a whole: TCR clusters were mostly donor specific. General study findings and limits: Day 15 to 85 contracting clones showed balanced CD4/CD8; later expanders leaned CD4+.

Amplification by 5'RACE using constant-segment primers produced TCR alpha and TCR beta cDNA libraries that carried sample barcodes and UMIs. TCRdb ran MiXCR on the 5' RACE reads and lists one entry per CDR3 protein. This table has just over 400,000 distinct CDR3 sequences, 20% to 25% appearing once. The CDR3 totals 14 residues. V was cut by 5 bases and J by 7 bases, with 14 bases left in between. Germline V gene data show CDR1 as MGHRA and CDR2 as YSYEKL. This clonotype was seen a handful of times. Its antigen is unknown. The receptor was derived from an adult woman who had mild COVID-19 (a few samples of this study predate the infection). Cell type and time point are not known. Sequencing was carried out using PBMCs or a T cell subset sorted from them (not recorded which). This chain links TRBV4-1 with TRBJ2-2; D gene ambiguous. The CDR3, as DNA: TGCGCCAGCAGCGCCTCGTGGACCGACGGGGAGCTGTTTTTT. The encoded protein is CASSASWTDGELFF.